The 3 T cell receptor beta chains below all came from one sample that was sequenced in a study of blood T cell repertoires in COVID-19. Profiling relied on immunoSEQ multiplex PCR, and the TCRdb table lists in-frame clones only, not all of them. Among around 160,000 clones, 84% were seen once, and the ten largest hold roughly 5.7%. The sample taken for sequencing was PBMCs or T cells enriched from blood (not recorded which). These receptors originate from a woman between 50 and 59 years old who had been exposed to COVID-19.

This chain connects TRBV13 to TRBJ2-7, with TRBD1 matching over 7 bases. Germline V gene data show CDR1 as PRHDT and CDR2 as FYEKMQ (reference sequence). This CDR3 is built from 15 residues. The V and J ends lost 2 bases and 2 bases, in that order; junction bases with no gene match: 6. This CDR3 is CASSLSMTGPYEQYF. As DNA, the CDR3 is TGTGCCAGCAGCTTATCTATGACAGGGCCCTACGAGCAGTACTTC.

This chain uses TRBV6-2 or TRBV6-3 with TRBJ2-1, with 13 bases aligning to TRBD2. This CDR3 contains 16 residues. V shed 6 bases and J 8 bases; nucleotides not matched to a gene: 10. Germline values: CDR1 MNHEY, CDR2 SVGEGT. The CDR3 here is CASSPTSGRALDEQFF. CDR3 nucleotide sequence: TGTGCCAGCAGCCCCACTAGCGGGAGGGCCTTGGATGAGCAGTTCTTC.

The chain links TRBV18 to TRBJ2-6, with 9 positions matching TRBD1. Per the germline V gene, CDR1 is KGHSH and CDR2 is LQKENI. CDR3 size: 16 residues. The trim removed 3 bases at V and 4 bases at J, leaving 4 bases unmatched. The CDR3, as DNA: TGTGCCAGCTCACCGGGGACAGGGACCGGGGCCAACGTCCTGACTTTC. It yields the protein CASSPGTGTGANVLTF.